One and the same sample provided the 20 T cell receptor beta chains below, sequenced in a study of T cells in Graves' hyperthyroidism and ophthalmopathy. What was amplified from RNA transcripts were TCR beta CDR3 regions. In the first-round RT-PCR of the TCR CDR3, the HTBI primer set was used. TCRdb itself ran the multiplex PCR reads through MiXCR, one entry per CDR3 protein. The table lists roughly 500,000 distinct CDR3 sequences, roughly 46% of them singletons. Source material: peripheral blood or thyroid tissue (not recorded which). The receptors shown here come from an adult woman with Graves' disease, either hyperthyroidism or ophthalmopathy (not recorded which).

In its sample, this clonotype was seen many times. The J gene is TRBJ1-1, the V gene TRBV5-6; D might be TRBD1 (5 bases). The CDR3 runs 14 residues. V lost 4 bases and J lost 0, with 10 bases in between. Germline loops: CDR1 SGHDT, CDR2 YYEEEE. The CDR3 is CASSQGPLNTEAFF. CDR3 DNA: TGTGCCAGCAGCCAGGGACCGTTGAACACTGAAGCTTTCTTT. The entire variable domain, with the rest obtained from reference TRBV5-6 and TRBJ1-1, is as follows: DAGVTQSPTHLIKTRGQQVTLRCSPKSGHDTVSWYQQALGQGPQFIFQYYEEEERQRGNFPDRFSGHQFPNYSSELNVNALLLGDSALYLCASSQGPLNTEAFFGQGTRLTVV.

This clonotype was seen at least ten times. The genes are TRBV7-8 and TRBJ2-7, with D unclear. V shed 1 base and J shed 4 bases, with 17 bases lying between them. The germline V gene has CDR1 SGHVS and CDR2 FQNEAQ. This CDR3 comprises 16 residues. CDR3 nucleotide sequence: TGTGCCAGCAGCTTAGGTTTACACGTGGGATCTTACGAGCAGTACTTC. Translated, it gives CASSLGLHVGSYEQYF.

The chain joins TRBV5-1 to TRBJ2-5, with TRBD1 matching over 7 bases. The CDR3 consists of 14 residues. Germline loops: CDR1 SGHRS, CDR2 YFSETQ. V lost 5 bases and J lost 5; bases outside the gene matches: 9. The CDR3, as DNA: TGCGCCAGCAGGCAGACAGGGAGAGGGGAGACCCAGTACTTC. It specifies CASRQTGRGETQYF. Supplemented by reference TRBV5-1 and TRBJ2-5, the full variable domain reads KAGVTQTPRYLIKTRGQQVTLSCSPISGHRSVSWYQQTPGQGLQFLFEYFSETQRNKGNFPGRFSGRQFSNSRSEMNVSTLELGDSALYLCASRQTGRGETQYFGPGTRLLVL.

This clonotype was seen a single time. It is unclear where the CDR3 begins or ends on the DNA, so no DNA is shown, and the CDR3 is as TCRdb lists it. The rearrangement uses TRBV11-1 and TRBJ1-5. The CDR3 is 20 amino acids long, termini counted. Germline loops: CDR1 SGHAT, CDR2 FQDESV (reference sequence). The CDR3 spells CASSFYICSALRRKDQPQHF.

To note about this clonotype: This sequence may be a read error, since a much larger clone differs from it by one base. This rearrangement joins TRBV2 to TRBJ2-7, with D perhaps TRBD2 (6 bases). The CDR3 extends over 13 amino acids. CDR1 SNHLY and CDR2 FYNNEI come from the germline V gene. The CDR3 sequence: CASSGRDSYERYF. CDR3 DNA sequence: TGTGCCAGCAGTGGGCGGGACTCCTACGAGCGGTACTTC.

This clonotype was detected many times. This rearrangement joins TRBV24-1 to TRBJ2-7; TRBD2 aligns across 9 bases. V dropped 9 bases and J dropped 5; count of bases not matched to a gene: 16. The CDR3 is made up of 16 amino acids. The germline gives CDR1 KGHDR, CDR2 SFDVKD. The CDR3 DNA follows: TGTGCCACCGGCAGTTTCTTGCGGGAGGGTCGCAACGAGCAGTACTTC. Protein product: CATGSFLREGRNEQYF.

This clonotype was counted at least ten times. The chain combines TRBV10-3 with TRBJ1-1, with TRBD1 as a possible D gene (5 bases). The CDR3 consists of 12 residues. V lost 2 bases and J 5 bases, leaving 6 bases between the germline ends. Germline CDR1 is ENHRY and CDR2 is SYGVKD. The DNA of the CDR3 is TGTGCCATCAGTGAGGAGGGGACTGAAGCTTTCTTT. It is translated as CAISEEGTEAFF.

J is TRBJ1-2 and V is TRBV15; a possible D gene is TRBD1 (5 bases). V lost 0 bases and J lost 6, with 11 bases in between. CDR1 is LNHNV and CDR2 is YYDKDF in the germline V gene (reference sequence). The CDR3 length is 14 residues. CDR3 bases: TGTGCCACCAGCAGAGATTTGGAGACAGATGGCTACACCTTC. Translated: CATSRDLETDGYTF.

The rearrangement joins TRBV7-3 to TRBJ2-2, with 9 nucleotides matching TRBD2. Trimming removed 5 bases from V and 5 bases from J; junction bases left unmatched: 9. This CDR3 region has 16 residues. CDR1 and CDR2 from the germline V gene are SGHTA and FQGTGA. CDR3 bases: TGTGCCAGCAGCCCTAGCGGGAATTTTGGGACCGGGGAGCTGTTTTTT. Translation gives CASSPSGNFGTGELFF.

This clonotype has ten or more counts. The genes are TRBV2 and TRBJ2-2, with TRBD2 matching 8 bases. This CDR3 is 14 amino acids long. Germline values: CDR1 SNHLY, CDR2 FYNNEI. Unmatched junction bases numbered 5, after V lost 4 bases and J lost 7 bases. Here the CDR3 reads CASSATSVGGELFF. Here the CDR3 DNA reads TGTGCCAGCAGTGCGACTAGCGTCGGCGGGGAGCTGTTTTTT.

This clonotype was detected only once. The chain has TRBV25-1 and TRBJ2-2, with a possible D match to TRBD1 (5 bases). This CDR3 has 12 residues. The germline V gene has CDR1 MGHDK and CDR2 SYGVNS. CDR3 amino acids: CARVTVTGELFF. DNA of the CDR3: TGTGCTAGAGTGACAGTCACCGGGGAGCTGTTTTTT.

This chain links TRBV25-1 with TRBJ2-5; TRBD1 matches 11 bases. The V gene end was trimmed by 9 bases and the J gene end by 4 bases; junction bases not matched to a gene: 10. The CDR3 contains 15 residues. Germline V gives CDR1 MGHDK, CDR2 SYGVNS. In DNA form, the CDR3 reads TGTGCCAGTAGGCCCTTTGGACAGGGGGCAGAGACCCAGTACTTC. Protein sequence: CASRPFGQGAETQYF.

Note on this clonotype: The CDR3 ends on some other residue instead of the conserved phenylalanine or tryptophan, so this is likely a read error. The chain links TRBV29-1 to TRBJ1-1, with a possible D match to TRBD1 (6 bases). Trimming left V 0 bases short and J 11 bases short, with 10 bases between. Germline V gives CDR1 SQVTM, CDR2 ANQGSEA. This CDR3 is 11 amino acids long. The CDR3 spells CSVEEGQVAFL. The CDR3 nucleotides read TGCAGCGTTGAAGAGGGACAAGTGGCTTTCCTT.

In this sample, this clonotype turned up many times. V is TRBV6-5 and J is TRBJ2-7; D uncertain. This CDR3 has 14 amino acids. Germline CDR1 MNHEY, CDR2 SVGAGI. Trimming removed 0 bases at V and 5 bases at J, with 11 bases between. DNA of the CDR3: TGTGCCAGCAGTTACTCGAGTAAAGGGAACGAGCAGTACTTC. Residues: CASSYSSKGNEQYF.

The CDR3 loop reads CASSVGPGLGAYVLTF. In DNA, the CDR3 is TGTGCCAGCAGCGTAGGGCCGGGATTGGGGGCGTACGTCCTGACTTTC. The chain couples TRBV7-9 to TRBJ2-6, with D possibly being TRBD1 (6 bases). The CDR3 is 16 residues long. V was clipped by 5 bases and J by 11 bases, with 22 bases between them. Per germline, CDR1 SEHNR and CDR2 FQNEAQ (reference sequence).

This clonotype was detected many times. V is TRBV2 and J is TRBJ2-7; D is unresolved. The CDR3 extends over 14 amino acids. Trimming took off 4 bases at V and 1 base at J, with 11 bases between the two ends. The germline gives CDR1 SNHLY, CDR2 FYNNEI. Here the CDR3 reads CASSATWKSYEQYF. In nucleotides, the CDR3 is TGTGCCAGCAGTGCGACCTGGAAATCCTACGAGCAGTACTTC. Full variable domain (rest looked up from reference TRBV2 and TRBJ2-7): EPEVTQTPSHQVTQMGQEVILRCVPISNHLYFYWYRQILGQKVEFLVSFYNNEISEKSEIFDDQFSVERPDGSNFTLKIRSTKLEDSAMYFCASSATWKSYEQYFGPGTRLTVT.

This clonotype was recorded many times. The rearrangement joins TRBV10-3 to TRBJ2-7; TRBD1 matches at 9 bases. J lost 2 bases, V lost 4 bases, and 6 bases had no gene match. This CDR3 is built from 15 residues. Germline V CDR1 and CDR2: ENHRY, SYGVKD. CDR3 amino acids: CAISGQTGGTYEQYF. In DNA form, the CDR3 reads TGTGCCATCAGTGGACAGACAGGGGGTACCTACGAGCAGTACTTC.

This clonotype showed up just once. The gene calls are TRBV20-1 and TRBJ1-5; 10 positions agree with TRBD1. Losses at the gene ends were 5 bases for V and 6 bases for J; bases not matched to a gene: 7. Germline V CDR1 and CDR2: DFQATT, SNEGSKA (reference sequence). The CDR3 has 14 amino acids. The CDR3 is CSALGQGGPQPQHF. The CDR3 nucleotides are TGCAGTGCTCTCGGACAGGGGGGCCCTCAGCCCCAGCATTTT.

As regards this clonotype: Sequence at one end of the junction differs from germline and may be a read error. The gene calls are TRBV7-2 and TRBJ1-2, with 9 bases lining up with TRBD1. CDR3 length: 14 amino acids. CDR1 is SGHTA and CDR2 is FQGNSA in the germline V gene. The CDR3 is CASSRGDRDYGYTF. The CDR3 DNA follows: TGCGCCAGCAGCCGGGGGGACAGGGACTATGGCTACACCTTC.

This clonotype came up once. The DNA of the CDR3 is TGTGCCAGCAGCGTTCAGGGACAGATGAACTATGGCTACACCTTC. As protein: CASSVQGQMNYGYTF. The rearrangement joins TRBV9 to TRBJ1-2; 7 bases map to TRBD1. After removal of 2 bases from V and 2 bases from J, the junction contained 6 bases not matched to a gene. The CDR3 spans 15 residues. Germline-derived CDR1 and CDR2 are SGDLS and YYNGEE.